This TCR beta chain stems from a study of shared clonotypes between healthy human individuals. Study processing details: With immunoSEQ giving junction-only sequences and no quality scores, filtering differed. Assay: immunoSEQ multiplex PCR; the TCRdb copy retains only in-frame clones and omits some. For V, J and clone size, that table is used; D and trimming come from the DNA. The sample consists of 2 million to 2.5 million clones, around 95% of them appearing once. Germline values: CDR1 KGHSH, CDR2 LQKENI. The V end lost 1 base, the J end lost 4 bases, and 14 bases lay between the germline ends. This CDR3 spans 16 amino acids.

The rearrangement uses TRBV18 and TRBJ2-1, with D unclear. The specimen sequenced was naive CD4+ T cells sorted from blood. As to subset: CD45RA+ positively selected. The sequence derives from a man aged 18 to 35 in good health. In DNA, the CDR3 is TGTGCCAGCTCACCACGCGCGGCAGAACCGTACAATGAGCAGTTCTTC. Translating it yields CASSPRAAEPYNEQFF.